Following are 9 T cell receptor beta chains from one sample sequenced in a study of T cell changes during pregnancy in multiple sclerosis. Clones were read by immunoSEQ multiplex PCR, and TCRdb kept only the in-frame ones, dropping some. This table holds about 97,000 clones, approximately 90% found once. The sequenced sample was peripheral blood, obtained in the second trimester of pregnancy. All receptors come from a female donor in good health, enrolled as a control in a pregnancy study.

The chain combines TRBV27 with TRBJ2-2; TRBD2 is a possible D gene (6 bases). This CDR3 is built from 15 residues. Germline CDR1 MNHEY, CDR2 SMNVEV (reference sequence). The V end was cut by 3 bases, the J end by 4 bases, with 12 bases between. CDR3 in DNA: TGTGCCAGCAGTTTTAGGCAGGGAGGCACCGGGGAGCTGTTTTTT. Protein: CASSFRQGGTGELFF.

The chain couples TRBV19 to TRBJ2-1, with 7 nucleotides matching TRBD2. The germline V gene encodes CDR1 LNHDA and CDR2 SQIVND (reference sequence). The CDR3 loop spans 14 amino acids. Trimming took 1 base from V and 6 from J; bases not matched to a gene: 3. CDR3 sequence reads: CASSIVGRVNEQFF. CDR3 bases: TGTGCCAGTAGTATAGTGGGGAGGGTCAATGAGCAGTTCTTC.

The rearrangement links TRBV6-5 to TRBJ2-5; D not certain. V gave up 6 bases and J gave up 0 bases, with 14 bases separating them. The CDR3 has 15 residues. The germline V gene encodes CDR1 MNHEY and CDR2 SVGAGI. The CDR3 protein is CASRSTPRNQETQYF. In DNA form, the CDR3 reads TGTGCCAGCAGATCCACCCCCAGGAACCAAGAGACCCAGTACTTC.

The rearrangement joins TRBV7-9 to TRBJ2-2; possible D gene TRBD2, 5 bases. The ends were cut back, 5 bases at V and 0 bases at J, with 10 bases in the middle. The CDR3 is made up of 15 amino acids. Germline V CDR1 and CDR2: SEHNR, FQNEAQ (reference sequence). CDR3 region: CASSLLAANTGELFF. As DNA, the CDR3 is TGTGCCAGCAGCCTGCTAGCAGCGAACACCGGGGAGCTGTTTTTT.

This chain uses TRBV7-9 with TRBJ2-2, with D possibly matching TRBD2 (6 bases). V lost 2 bases and J 7 bases, leaving 17 bases between the germline ends. Looked up from germline, CDR1 is SEHNR and CDR2 is FQNEAQ (reference sequence). The length of the CDR3 is 16 residues. The DNA of the CDR3 is TGTGCCAGCAGCTTATCCCATCCCGGGAGAAGCGGGGAGCTGTTTTTT. Amino acid sequence: CASSLSHPGRSGELFF.

This clone was counted a single time. V gene TRBV6-6 combines with J gene TRBJ2-5; 7 bases are a match to TRBD1. Germline lookup yields CDR1 MNHNY and CDR2 SVGAGI (reference sequence). This CDR3 comprises 15 residues. V lost 0 bases to trimming and J lost 0 bases; unmatched junction nucleotides: 1. The CDR3 here is CASSYSGTDQETQYF. In DNA form, the CDR3 reads TGTGCCAGCAGTTACTCCGGGACAGACCAAGAGACCCAGTACTTC.

The rearrangement uses TRBV4-1 and TRBJ2-7; 8 bases align to TRBD2. The V gene end was trimmed by 0 bases and the J gene end by 3 bases; junction bases not matched to a gene: 19. This CDR3 is built from 20 residues. The germline V gene has CDR1 MGHRA and CDR2 YSYEKL. In DNA form, the CDR3 reads TGCGCCAGCAGCCAAGATCGCGGTAGCGGGGAATCATATACCTACTACGAGCAGTACTTC. Its protein product is CASSQDRGSGESYTYYEQYF.

The V gene is TRBV15, the J gene TRBJ1-4; D remains ambiguous. From germline, CDR1 is LNHNV and CDR2 YYDKDF (reference sequence). The ends were cut back, 3 bases at V and 8 bases at J, with 13 bases in the middle. The CDR3 has 14 amino acids. This chain's CDR3 is CATSRRHRREKLFF. DNA for the CDR3: TGTGCCACCAGCAGGAGGCATAGGCGGGAAAAACTGTTTTTT. Full variable domain (outside the CDR3, taken from reference TRBV15 and TRBJ1-4): DAMVIQNPRYQVTQFGKPVTLSCSQTLNHNVMYWYQQKSSQAPKLLFHYYDKDFNNEADTPDNFQSRRPNTSFCFLDIRSPGLGDTAMYLCATSRRHRREKLFFGSGTQLSVL.

The genes are TRBV27 and TRBJ1-2, with no clear D. V dropped 2 bases and J dropped 2 bases, with 9 bases sitting between them. This CDR3 has 14 amino acids. CDR1 is MNHEY and CDR2 is SMNVEV in the germline V gene (reference sequence). The DNA of the CDR3 is TGTGCCAGCAGTTTAGCTCGGAGCAACTATGGCTACACCTTC. This encodes CASSLARSNYGYTF.